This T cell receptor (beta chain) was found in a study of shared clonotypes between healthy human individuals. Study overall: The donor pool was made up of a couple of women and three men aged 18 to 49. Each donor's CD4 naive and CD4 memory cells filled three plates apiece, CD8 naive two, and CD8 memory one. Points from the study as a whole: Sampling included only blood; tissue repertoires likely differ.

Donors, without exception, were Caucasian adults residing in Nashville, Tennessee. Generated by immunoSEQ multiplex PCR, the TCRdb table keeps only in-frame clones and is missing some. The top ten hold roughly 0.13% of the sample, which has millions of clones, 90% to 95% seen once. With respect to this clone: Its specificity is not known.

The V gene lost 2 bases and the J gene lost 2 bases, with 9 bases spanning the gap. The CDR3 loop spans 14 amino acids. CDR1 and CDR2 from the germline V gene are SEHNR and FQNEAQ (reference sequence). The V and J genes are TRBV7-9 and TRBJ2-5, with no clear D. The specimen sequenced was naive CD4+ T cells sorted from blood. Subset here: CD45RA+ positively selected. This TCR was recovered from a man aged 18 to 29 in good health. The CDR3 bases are TGTGCCAGCAGCTTACGTCCCGAACAAGAGACCCAGTACTTC. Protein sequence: CASSLRPEQETQYF.